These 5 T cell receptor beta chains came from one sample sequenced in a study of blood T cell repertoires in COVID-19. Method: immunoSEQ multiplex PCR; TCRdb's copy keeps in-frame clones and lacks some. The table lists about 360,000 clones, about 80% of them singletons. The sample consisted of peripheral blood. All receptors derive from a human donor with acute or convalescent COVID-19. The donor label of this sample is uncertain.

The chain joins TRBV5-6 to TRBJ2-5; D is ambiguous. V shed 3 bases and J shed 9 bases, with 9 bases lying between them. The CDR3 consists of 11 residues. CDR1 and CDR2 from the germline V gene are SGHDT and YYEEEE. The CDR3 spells CASSSGVSQYF. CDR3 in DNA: TGTGCCAGCAGCTCGGGTGTGTCCCAGTACTTC.

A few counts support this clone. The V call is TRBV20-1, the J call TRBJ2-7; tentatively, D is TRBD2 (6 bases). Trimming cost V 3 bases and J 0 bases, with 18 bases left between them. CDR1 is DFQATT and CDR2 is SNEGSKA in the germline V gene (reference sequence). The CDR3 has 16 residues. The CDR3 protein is CSASSVQRATSYEQYF. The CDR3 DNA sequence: TGCAGTGCTAGTTCCGTTCAGCGGGCTACCTCCTACGAGCAGTACTTC.

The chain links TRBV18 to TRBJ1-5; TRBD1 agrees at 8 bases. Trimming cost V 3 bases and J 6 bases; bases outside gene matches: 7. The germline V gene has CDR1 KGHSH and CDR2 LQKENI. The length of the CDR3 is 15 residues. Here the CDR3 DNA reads TGTGCCAGCTCACCTGATCAGGGGGCAGGTCAGCCCCAGCATTTT. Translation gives CASSPDQGAGQPQHF.

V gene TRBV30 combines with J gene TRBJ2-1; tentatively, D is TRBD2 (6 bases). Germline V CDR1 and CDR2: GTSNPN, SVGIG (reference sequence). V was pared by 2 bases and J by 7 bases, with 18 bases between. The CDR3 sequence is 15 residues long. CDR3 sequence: CAWSFRTTPFNEQFF. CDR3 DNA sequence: TGTGCCTGGAGTTTTAGGACTACGCCGTTTAATGAGCAGTTCTTC. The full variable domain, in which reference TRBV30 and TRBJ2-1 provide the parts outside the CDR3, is SQTIHQWPATLVQPVGSPLSLECTVEGTSNPNLYWYRQAAGRGLQLLFYSVGIGQISSEVPQNLSASRPQDRQFILSSKKLLLSDSGFYLCAWSFRTTPFNEQFFGPGTRLTVL.

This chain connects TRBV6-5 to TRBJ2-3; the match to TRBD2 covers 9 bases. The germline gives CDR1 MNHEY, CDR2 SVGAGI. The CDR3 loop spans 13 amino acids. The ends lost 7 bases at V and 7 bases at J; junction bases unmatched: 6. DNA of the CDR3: TGTGCCAGCAAAGCGGGAGGTGCGAATACGCAGTATTTT. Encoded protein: CASKAGGANTQYF.